Following are 23 T cell receptor beta chains from one sample sequenced in a study of blood T cell repertoires in COVID-19. Using immunoSEQ multiplex PCR, the repertoire was profiled, and TCRdb retains in-frame clones only, with some absent. The sample shows some 290,000 clones, approximately 91% of them seen only once. The sample taken for sequencing was PBMCs or T cells enriched from blood (not recorded which). All receptors come from a middle-aged woman with acute COVID-19.

This chain uses TRBV9 with TRBJ1-2, with D hard to call. Trimming pared 4 bases from V and 0 bases from J, leaving 4 bases between. CDR3 size: 12 residues. Germline lookup yields CDR1 SGDLS and CDR2 YYNGEE. CDR3 bases: TGTGCCAGCAGCCCGTCTAACTATGGCTACACCTTC. Translation gives CASSPSNYGYTF.

A note on this clone: Germline and junction disagree at one end, which may indicate a read error. The chain links TRBV5-1 to TRBJ1-2; tentative D call: TRBD1 (5 bases). Germline V lookup: CDR1 SGHRS, CDR2 YFSETQ. This CDR3 is built from 12 residues. In DNA, the CDR3 is TGCGCCAGCAGCTTGCCTGACAGCCGGGCCCTCTTC. It translates to CASSLPDSRALF.

The V call is TRBV30, the J call TRBJ1-2; TRBD1 agrees at 7 bases. The junction had 9 bases not matched to a gene; V was cut back by 2 bases and J by 6 bases. CDR1 is GTSNPN, CDR2 SVGIG, per germline (reference sequence). The CDR3 runs 14 residues. CDR3 nucleotide sequence: TGTGCCTGGAGTTATCAACGACAGGGTCATGGCTACACCTTC. Protein product: CAWSYQRQGHGYTF. The full variable domain, completed using reference TRBV30 and TRBJ1-2, is SQTIHQWPATLVQPVGSPLSLECTVEGTSNPNLYWYRQAAGRGLQLLFYSVGIGQISSEVPQNLSASRPQDRQFILSSKKLLLSDSGFYLCAWSYQRQGHGYTFGSGTRLTVV.

V and J are TRBV27 and TRBJ1-4; D not resolved. The germline CDR1 and CDR2 sequences are MNHEY and SMNVEV (reference sequence). Trimming took 6 bases from V and 5 from J, leaving 10 bases between them. The CDR3 runs to 13 residues. The CDR3 reads CASRTGLNEKLFF. DNA for the CDR3: TGTGCCAGCAGAACCGGGTTGAATGAAAAACTGTTTTTT. The full variable domain, in which reference TRBV27 and TRBJ1-4 provide the parts outside the CDR3, is EAQVTQNPRYLITVTGKKLTVTCSQNMNHEYMSWYRQDPGLGLRQIYYSMNVEVTDKGDVPEGYKVSRKEKRNFPLILESPSPNQTSLYFCASRTGLNEKLFFGSGTQLSVL.

The chain recombines TRBV7-9 with TRBJ1-5; 9 bases line up with TRBD1. V lost 5 bases, J lost 4 bases, and 9 bases stayed unmatched. In germline, CDR1 is SEHNR, CDR2 FQNEAQ (reference sequence). The length of the CDR3 is 16 residues. DNA of the CDR3: TGTGCCAGCAGCCGTTGGACAGGGGAGTTGAATCAGCCCCAGCATTTT. As protein: CASSRWTGELNQPQHF.

V usage is TRBV29-1 and J usage is TRBJ1-1; TRBD1 matches at 12 bases. The trim removed 3 bases at V and 4 bases at J, leaving 6 bases unmatched. There are 15 residues in the CDR3. Germline CDR1 reads SQVTM; CDR2 reads ANQGSEA. DNA for the CDR3: TGCAGCGTTGAGGGACAGGGGGCGCGTGTCACTGAAGCTTTCTTT. This translates into CSVEGQGARVTEAFF. Full variable domain (remainder filled in from reference TRBV29-1 and TRBJ1-1): SAVISQKPSRDICQRGTSLTIQCQVDSQVTMMFWYRQQPGQSLTLIATANQGSEATYESGFVIDKFPISRPNLTFSTLTVSNMSPEDSSIYLCSVEGQGARVTEAFFGQGTRLTVV.

This chain's CDR3 is CASSILPTGNQPQHF. The CDR3 coding sequence is TGTGCCAGTAGTATCTTACCCACAGGCAATCAGCCCCAGCATTTT. The chain has TRBV19 and TRBJ1-5; no clear D gene. V was pared by 3 bases and J by 2 bases, with 11 bases between. Germline V gene data show CDR1 as LNHDA and CDR2 as SQIVND (reference sequence). The CDR3 contains 15 residues.

V usage is TRBV4-1 and J usage is TRBJ2-1, with D perhaps TRBD2 (6 bases). CDR3 length equals 15 residues. CDR1 MGHRA and CDR2 YSYEKL come from the germline V gene. Trimming removed 1 base at V and 12 bases at J, with 19 bases between. This chain's CDR3 is CASSQVGDSQGGQFF. The CDR3 DNA sequence: TGCGCCAGCAGCCAAGTTGGGGACTCACAAGGAGGGCAGTTCTTC.

The V call is TRBV6-1, the J call TRBJ1-6; D gene uncertain. Germline V CDR1 and CDR2: MNHNS, SASEGT. The V end lost 2 bases, the J end lost 12 bases, and 17 bases lay between the germline ends. This CDR3 has 15 amino acids. Here the CDR3 DNA reads TGTGCCAGCAGTGAAATAATGTGGCTCCCAAGACCCCTCCACTTT. Translating it yields CASSEIMWLPRPLHF.

The chain combines TRBV18 with TRBJ1-2; 7 positions match TRBD1. V lost 2 bases to trimming and J lost 5 bases; unmatched junction nucleotides: 2. The CDR3 runs 13 residues. Germline CDR1 KGHSH, CDR2 LQKENI. The chain's CDR3 is CASSPGTAYGYTF. As DNA, the CDR3 is TGTGCCAGCTCACCAGGGACAGCATATGGCTACACCTTC.

The chain carries TRBV7-9 and TRBJ1-6, with 9 bases matching TRBD1. After removal of 4 bases from V and 7 bases from J, the junction contained 2 bases not matched to a gene. The V gene's germline CDR1 is SEHNR and CDR2 FQNEAQ (reference sequence). The CDR3 extends over 14 amino acids. The CDR3: CASSSDRGNSPLHF. As DNA, the CDR3 is TGTGCCAGCAGCTCGGACAGGGGAAATTCACCCCTCCACTTT.

The chain has TRBV11-3 and TRBJ2-7, with 9 bases matching TRBD2. This CDR3 spans 14 amino acids. V was pared by 3 bases and J by 0 bases, with 0 bases of the junction left unmatched. In germline, CDR1 is SGHNT, CDR2 YENEEA. In DNA form, the CDR3 reads TGTGCCAGCAGCTTGGGACTAGCCTCCTACGAGCAGTACTTC. The encoded protein is CASSLGLASYEQYF.

The V and J genes are TRBV7-9 and TRBJ2-4; TRBD2 aligns across 7 bases. The germline CDR1 and CDR2 sequences are SEHNR and FQNEAQ (reference sequence). The CDR3 consists of 15 residues. Germline trimming cut 0 bases from V and 11 bases from J; bases unmatched to any gene: 10. In DNA form, the CDR3 reads TGTGCCAGCAGCTTAGCCTCAACGGGGGAGGGCGTTCAGTACTTC. Its translation is CASSLASTGEGVQYF.

CDR3 sequence: CASSGGGRVLKYEQFF. The DNA of the CDR3 is TGTGCCAGCAGTGGGGGCGGGAGGGTTTTAAAGTATGAGCAGTTCTTC. The V call is TRBV6-1, the J call TRBJ2-1; 9 bases match TRBD2. The V gene end was trimmed by 4 bases and the J gene end by 8 bases; junction bases not matched to a gene: 12. Germline-derived CDR1 and CDR2 are MNHNS and SASEGT. This CDR3 has 16 amino acids.

The genes are TRBV6-5 and TRBJ1-5; the match to TRBD1 covers 8 bases. The length of the CDR3 is 14 residues. CDR1 MNHEY and CDR2 SVGAGI come from the germline V gene. Unmatched junction bases numbered 6, after V lost 6 bases and J lost 5 bases. CDR3 nucleotides: TGTGCCAGCAGGGCCGGGACAGGTTATCAGCCCCAGCATTTT. It codes for CASRAGTGYQPQHF.

This clone was recorded once. The V and J genes are TRBV24-1 and TRBJ1-1; D is uncertain. Trimming took off 4 bases at V and 8 bases at J, with 19 bases between the two ends. Germline V CDR1 and CDR2: KGHDR, SFDVKD. The CDR3 consists of 15 residues. The CDR3 DNA is TGTGCCACCAGTGACTCCGGTGGAGGTAGTGCCGAAGCTTTCTTT. It codes for CATSDSGGGSAEAFF.

The V call is TRBV5-1, the J call TRBJ2-1, with a weak D call TRBD1 (5 bases). V was trimmed by 1 base and J by 4 bases, leaving 21 bases between them. This CDR3 region has 18 residues. The germline CDR1 and CDR2 sequences are SGHRS and YFSETQ. This CDR3 is CASSLSSVAWGWYNEQFF. As DNA, the CDR3 is TGCGCCAGCAGCTTGTCATCCGTGGCGTGGGGCTGGTACAATGAGCAGTTCTTC.

V gene TRBV3-1 (or the pseudogene TRBV3-2) combines with J gene TRBJ1-6; no definite D call. The CDR3 totals 15 residues. Germline V gene data show CDR1 as LGHDT and CDR2 as YNNKEL (reference sequence). Trimming removed 3 bases from V and 5 bases from J, with 11 bases in between. Here the CDR3 DNA reads TGTGCCAGCAGCCAGGAGGCGGGAGATAATTCACCCCTCCACTTT. Amino acids: CASSQEAGDNSPLHF.

The gene calls are TRBV5-8 and TRBJ2-7, with D tentatively TRBD2 (6 bases). CDR1 is SGHTS, CDR2 YDEGEE, per germline. The germline V and J ends were trimmed by 3 bases and 0 bases, with 16 bases remaining between them. The CDR3 contains 16 residues. Here the CDR3 reads CASSSLGGKSSYEQYF. The DNA of the CDR3 is TGTGCCAGCAGCTCCCTGGGGGGAAAGAGCTCCTACGAGCAGTACTTC.

CDR3 protein: CASSQGSDYNEQFF. The CDR3 nucleotides read TGCGCCAGCAGCCAAGGGAGCGATTACAATGAGCAGTTCTTC. V usage is TRBV4-3 and J usage is TRBJ2-1; D uncertain. CDR3 length: 14 residues. V was shortened by 1 base and J by 4 bases, with 8 bases between the two germline ends. Germline assignment: CDR1 LGHNA and CDR2 YSLEER.

The genes are TRBV2 and TRBJ1-5; D might be TRBD1 (6 bases). The CDR3 length is 15 residues. Germline V gene lookup returns CDR1 SNHLY and CDR2 FYNNEI. V gave up 7 bases and J gave up 0 bases, with 13 bases separating them. CDR3 sequence: CASTKDRASNQPQHF. CDR3 bases: TGTGCCAGCACCAAGGACAGAGCTAGCAATCAGCCCCAGCATTTT.

This chain connects TRBV5-1 to TRBJ2-6; no clear D gene. V was clipped by 2 bases and J by 4 bases, with 10 bases between them. The CDR3 has 15 amino acids. CDR1 is SGHRS and CDR2 is YFSETQ in the germline V gene. CDR3 nucleotide sequence: TGCGCCAGCAGCTTACAGTTTTCCGGGGCCAACGTCCTGACTTTC. Amino acid sequence: CASSLQFSGANVLTF.

CDR3 loop: CASSLGGQVDEKLFF. The CDR3 DNA reads as TGTGCCAGCAGCTTAGGCGGGCAGGTGGATGAAAAACTGTTTTTT. The chain recombines TRBV11-2 with TRBJ1-4; D is unresolved. Trimming left V 1 base short and J 6 bases short, with 12 bases between. CDR1 and CDR2 from the germline V gene are SGHAT and FQNNGV. The CDR3 has 15 amino acids.